Listed here is a single T cell receptor beta chain. The data were obtained in a study of identical twins. Germline V gene data show CDR1 as WSHSY and CDR2 as SAAADI. The CDR3 length is 11 residues. Trimming took 5 bases from V and 12 from J, leaving 13 bases between them. MiXCR was run by TCRdb on the 5' RACE reads, yielding one entry per CDR3 protein. This table holds about 660,000 distinct CDR3 sequences, roughly 8% found once. This sample was also put to use in a study of yellow fever vaccine responses in identical twins.

Sequences were obtained from PBMCs. The chain links TRBV10-2 to TRBJ1-1, with D maybe TRBD1 (6 bases). This clonotype originated in a woman aged 18-35 years in good health. CDR3 loop: CASSSTGLTFF. DNA for the CDR3: TGCGCCAGCAGTTCAACAGGGTTGACTTTCTTT.